This TCR beta chain is drawn from a study of tumor-infiltrating lymphocytes in primary liver carcinoma. Overall study: Aged between 30 and 69 years, the patients were men and women. Study conclusions and caveats: Among the pair types, tumor region pairs showed more overlap than tumor-adjacent and tumor-blood pairs.

This CDR3 is built from 16 residues. CDR1 and CDR2 from the germline V gene are KGHSH and LQKENI. Trimming removed 4 bases at V and 6 bases at J, with 16 bases between. The source material, about 17-31 mg of unsorted bulk tissue, was used to co-extract RNA and DNA. Patients were chronically HBV-infected and treatment-naive. This clonotype showed up just a few times. Its antigen is not known. Starting from approximately 470 ng of total RNA, TCR beta cDNA was produced with a primer in the constant region. For TCR beta, libraries were produced by three nested multiplex PCR rounds using slightly modified ARM-PCR. In the first two PCR rounds, TRBV1-TRBV30 forward primers were paired with a C-beta reverse primer, and each round lasted roughly 9 cycles. TCRdb itself ran the multiplex PCR reads through MiXCR, one entry per CDR3 protein. The repertoire has around 37,000 distinct CDR3 sequences, 75% of them found once; the top ten carry under 45%.

V and J are TRBV18 and TRBJ1-6; D gene unclear. Sequencing was done on a sample of tumor-adjacent normal liver tissue. This sequence was found in a man between 35 and 55 years old with primary liver carcinoma and hepatitis B virus infection. The CDR3 reads CASSLSIASGNSPLHF. CDR3 sequence (DNA): TGTGCCAGCTCACTTTCGATCGCCTCGGGTAATTCACCCCTCCACTTT.